Following are 4 T cell receptor beta chains from one sample sequenced in a study of OX40 agonist ivuxolimab in advanced cancers. Generated by immunoSEQ multiplex PCR, the TCRdb table keeps only in-frame clones and is missing some. The sample yields more than 45,000 clones, about 79% seen once. Sequencing used CD4+ or CD8+ T cells sorted from blood, obtained in a trial of the OX40 agonist ivuxolimab. The source of these receptors is an adult with an advanced solid tumor such as melanoma, head and neck, liver or kidney cancer.

The J gene is TRBJ2-3, the V gene TRBV7-8, with D hard to call. The CDR3 length is 13 residues. The V end was cut by 8 bases, the J end by 2 bases, with 11 bases between. CDR1 and CDR2 from the germline V gene are SGHVS and FQNEAQ. The chain's CDR3 is CASAPRFTDTQYF. DNA of the CDR3: TGTGCCAGCGCGCCACGCTTCACAGATACGCAGTATTTT.

The chain joins TRBV10-3 to TRBJ1-2; 7 nucleotides align to TRBD1. Germline assignment: CDR1 ENHRY and CDR2 SYGVKD. Trimming cost V 5 bases and J 3 bases; bases outside gene matches: 15. This CDR3 has 17 residues. The chain's CDR3 is CAISLTGAGLMDYGYTF. The CDR3 DNA reads as TGTGCCATCAGTCTTACAGGGGCAGGGTTAATGGACTATGGCTACACCTTC.

CDR3 bases: TGTGCCAGCAGCTGGCCTCGAAAGAATGAAAAACTGTTTTTT. It specifies CASSWPRKNEKLFF. The chain recombines TRBV2 with TRBJ1-4, with D uncertain. The CDR3 contains 14 residues. Germline V gene sequence: CDR1 SNHLY, CDR2 FYNNEI. The V gene lost 6 bases and the J gene lost 5 bases, with 13 bases spanning the gap.

The V call is TRBV7-3, the J call TRBJ2-7; no reliable D call. The CDR3 consists of 15 residues. Germline values: CDR1 SGHTA, CDR2 FQGTGA. V lost 0 bases and J lost 6, with 15 bases in between. This chain's CDR3 is CASSLTKAGVREQYF. DNA of the CDR3: TGTGCCAGCAGCTTAACGAAAGCAGGCGTCCGCGAGCAGTACTTC. The complete variable domain, with remaining parts taken from reference TRBV7-3 and TRBJ2-7, reads GAGVSQTPSNKVTEKGKYVELRCDPISGHTALYWYRQSLGQGPEFLIYFQGTGAADDSGLPNDRFFAVRPEGSVSTLKIQRTERGDSAVYLCASSLTKAGVREQYFGPGTRLTVT.